One sample yielded the 17 T cell receptor beta chains listed below, sequenced in a study of CD8+ T cells in alopecia areata. Sequencing templates came from extracted RNA that was reverse transcribed into cDNA. Repertoires were generated with immunoSEQ multiplex PCR, while TCRdb's copy carries only in-frame clones and drops some. Of about 190,000 clones listed, about 63% are singletons. Sample: CD4+ T cells sorted from blood, taken at week 0. The origin of the receptors is a human donor with alopecia areata.

This chain links TRBV30 with TRBJ2-7; 7 bases fit TRBD1. Trimming at V came to 0 bases and at J to 6 bases, leaving 8 bases not matched to a gene. Looked up from germline, CDR1 is GTSNPN and CDR2 is SVGIG (reference sequence). CDR3 length equals 14 residues. The CDR3 here is CAWSVRVRDSEQYF. DNA for the CDR3: TGTGCCTGGAGTGTACGAGTCCGGGACAGCGAGCAGTACTTC.

This sequence joins TRBV30 and TRBJ2-7; 8 bases align to TRBD1. Germline V CDR1 and CDR2: GTSNPN, SVGIG (reference sequence). V shed 3 bases and J 1 base; nucleotides not matched to a gene: 5. This CDR3 spans 14 amino acids. The CDR3 DNA reads TGTGCCTGGAGCTCCGGGGACAGGTCCTACGAGCAGTACTTC. Encoded protein: CAWSSGDRSYEQYF.

The rearrangement uses TRBV29-1 and TRBJ1-1; unclear D gene. The CDR3 covers 15 residues. From germline, CDR1 is SQVTM and CDR2 ANQGSEA. V dropped 0 bases and J dropped 0 bases, with 11 bases sitting between them. The CDR3 region has the DNA TGCAGCGTTGAAGATCTGGTCTGGTTGAACACTGAAGCTTTCTTT. Protein product: CSVEDLVWLNTEAFF.

The chain links TRBV10-3 to TRBJ1-2; 8 positions match TRBD1. From germline, CDR1 is ENHRY and CDR2 SYGVKD. The CDR3 loop spans 13 amino acids. With V trimmed by 6 bases and J by 4 bases, 4 bases remained unmatched. The CDR3: CAISDRGGYGYTF. The CDR3 nucleotides read TGTGCCATCAGCGACAGGGGTGGCTATGGCTACACCTTC.

The chain combines TRBV27 with TRBJ1-5; D remains unclear. CDR3 length equals 14 residues. Germline-derived CDR1 and CDR2 are MNHEY and SMNVEV (reference sequence). The V end was cut by 0 bases, the J end by 0 bases, with 3 bases between. CDR3 sequence reads: CASSLSDSNQPQHF. The CDR3 DNA reads as TGTGCCAGCAGTTTATCTGATAGCAATCAGCCCCAGCATTTT.

For this clone: The same CDR3 also results from other DNA sequences found in this sample. This chain links TRBV29-1 with TRBJ2-5; TRBD2 agrees at 7 bases. V shed 6 bases and J 4 bases; nucleotides not matched to a gene: 5. From germline, CDR1 is SQVTM and CDR2 ANQGSEA. The CDR3 covers 12 residues. CDR3 DNA: TGCAGCGTGGGGAGGGCAGGAGAGACCCAGTACTTC. It specifies CSVGRAGETQYF.

This chain joins TRBV2 and TRBJ1-5; weak D call: TRBD1 (5 bases). CDR3 length: 14 residues. From germline, CDR1 is SNHLY and CDR2 FYNNEI. V was shortened by 4 bases and J by 2 bases, with 9 bases between the two germline ends. DNA of the CDR3: TGTGCCAGCAGTGTGTCCAGGGGCAATCAGCCCCAGCATTTT. Its protein is CASSVSRGNQPQHF.

This clone was seen more than once but under ten times. The rearrangement links TRBV19 to TRBJ1-5; the D is unclear. Germline V gene sequence: CDR1 LNHDA, CDR2 SQIVND (reference sequence). CDR3 length: 15 residues. Trimming removed 3 bases from V and 3 bases from J, with 12 bases in between. CDR3 sequence: CASSISDTLNQPQHF. In nucleotides, the CDR3 is TGTGCCAGTAGTATTTCCGACACCCTCAATCAGCCCCAGCATTTT.

This clone came up a few times. The V call is TRBV29-1, the J call TRBJ2-5; D gene ambiguous. CDR1 and CDR2 (germline): SQVTM, ANQGSEA. The V and J ends lost 5 bases and 5 bases respectively, with 18 bases between them. The CDR3 has 14 amino acids. The CDR3 loop reads CSVHTTPYDETQYF. In DNA form, the CDR3 reads TGCAGCGTTCATACGACGCCCTATGACGAGACCCAGTACTTC.

The chain links TRBV30 to TRBJ1-3; no clear D. Germline assignment: CDR1 GTSNPN and CDR2 SVGIG (reference sequence). The V end was cut by 0 bases, the J end by 1 base, with 10 bases between. The CDR3 contains 15 residues. CDR3 amino acids: CAWSVPGFSGNTIYF. CDR3 in DNA: TGTGCCTGGAGTGTACCGGGGTTTTCTGGAAACACCATATATTTT. The complete variable domain, with remaining parts taken from reference TRBV30 and TRBJ1-3, reads SQTIHQWPATLVQPVGSPLSLECTVEGTSNPNLYWYRQAAGRGLQLLFYSVGIGQISSEVPQNLSASRPQDRQFILSSKKLLLSDSGFYLCAWSVPGFSGNTIYFGEGSWLTVV.

This clone occurred a few times. This rearrangement joins TRBV23-1 to TRBJ2-5, with D possibly called TRBD1 or TRBD2 (5 bases each). TRBV23-1 qualifies as an ORF whose function is uncertain. V lost 2 bases and J 1 base, leaving 5 bases between the germline ends. CDR3 length: 13 residues. Here the CDR3 reads CASSQGGQETQYF. DNA of the CDR3: TGCGCCAGCAGTCAAGGGGGCCAAGAGACCCAGTACTTC.

This chain links TRBV5-1 with TRBJ2-3; D not resolved. CDR3 length: 15 residues. The V end lost 3 bases, the J end lost 1 base, and 12 bases lay between the germline ends. Germline V gene sequence: CDR1 SGHRS, CDR2 YFSETQ. CDR3: CASSYQTLGTDTQYF. The CDR3, as DNA: TGCGCCAGCAGCTACCAGACCCTGGGCACAGATACGCAGTATTTT.

V usage is TRBV5-1 and J usage is TRBJ1-2; D uncertain. This CDR3 comprises 15 residues. Germline V gene sequence: CDR1 SGHRS, CDR2 YFSETQ. V was trimmed by 0 bases and J by 3 bases, leaving 12 bases between them. CDR3 residues: CASSLGVRTDYGYTF. In DNA, the CDR3 is TGCGCCAGCAGCTTGGGCGTCAGGACCGACTATGGCTACACCTTC.

The V gene is TRBV4-1, the J gene TRBJ2-3; tentatively, D is TRBD2 (5 bases). This CDR3 spans 17 amino acids. Trimming pared 0 bases from V and 8 bases from J, leaving 21 bases between. Germline V gene sequence: CDR1 MGHRA, CDR2 YSYEKL. In DNA form, the CDR3 reads TGCGCCAGCAGCCAAGATAGGCGGGCCCCCCCGACGGGTACGCAGTATTTT. Amino acids: CASSQDRRAPPTGTQYF.

The rearrangement joins TRBV14 to TRBJ2-4, with D possibly matching TRBD2 (6 bases). This CDR3 is 15 amino acids long. Germline values: CDR1 SGHDN, CDR2 FVKESK. The V end was cut by 3 bases, the J end by 0 bases, with 9 bases between. CDR3 protein: CASSQETRAKNIQYF. As DNA, the CDR3 is TGTGCCAGCAGCCAGGAGACTAGAGCCAAAAACATTCAGTACTTC.

The rearrangement links TRBV29-1 to TRBJ1-2, with no clear D. The CDR3 is 10 amino acids. Germline CDR1 reads SQVTM; CDR2 reads ANQGSEA. V shed 7 bases and J shed 3 bases, with 6 bases lying between them. CDR3: CSADYYGYTF. The CDR3 region has the DNA TGCAGCGCTGACTACTATGGCTACACCTTC. Full variable domain (rest looked up from reference TRBV29-1 and TRBJ1-2): SAVISQKPSRDICQRGTSLTIQCQVDSQVTMMFWYRQQPGQSLTLIATANQGSEATYESGFVIDKFPISRPNLTFSTLTVSNMSPEDSSIYLCSADYYGYTFGSGTRLTVV.

J is TRBJ1-5 and V is TRBV30; 7 positions agree with TRBD1. CDR3 length: 15 amino acids. Germline values: CDR1 GTSNPN, CDR2 SVGIG (reference sequence). J was trimmed by 2 bases and V by 0 bases; bases with no gene match: 4. The CDR3 loop reads CAWSVGQAGNQPQHF. The CDR3 DNA sequence: TGTGCCTGGAGTGTAGGACAGGCGGGCAATCAGCCCCAGCATTTT.